This T cell receptor (beta chain) was obtained from a study of cytomegalovirus exposure and HLA in healthy donors. Study background: The Caucasian-associated ancestry cluster contained around four fifths of the 300 to 400 genotyped donors.

A remark on this clone: The antigen is not known.

General observations from the study: An analysis was carried out later, and it reportedly showed fewer N-insertions in an Asian-associated ancestry cluster than the roughly 670-donor mean. Follow-up analysis seemed to connect common viral pathogens with several of the most significant clusters identified.

Trimming stripped 5 bases from V and 6 bases from J, with 17 bases between. The CDR3 spans 14 residues. Germline values: CDR1 SEHNR, CDR2 FQNEAQ (reference sequence). The PCR employed 60 Vbeta primers together with 13 Jbeta primers. Produced via immunoSEQ multiplex PCR; TCRdb's table is partial and in-frame only. The sample includes around 120,000 clones, 81% of them seen just once. This receptor was taken from a man in his late teens or twenties in good health and CMV-seronegative. The chain combines TRBV7-9 with TRBJ2-7, with a tentative D call TRBD2 (7 bases). Sample: PBMCs. The CDR3 sequence: CASSPPGGSVEQYF. In nucleotides, the CDR3 is TGTGCCAGCAGCCCCCCGGGGGGCTCAGTCGAGCAGTACTTC.